A selection of T cell receptor beta chains follows, all from one sample in a study of T-cell reconstitution after alpha-beta-depleted transplantation in children. TCRdb ran MiXCR on the PCR reads and lists one entry per CDR3 protein. The profile shows hundreds of thousands of distinct CDR3 sequences, approximately 16% of them singletons. The sample here was PBMCs from the stem cell graft donor, taken from the stem cell graft. Receptor source: a human donor who donated a stem cell graft to a child with acute myeloid leukemia. The CDR3 runs from the conserved cysteine through the conserved F or W. A D gene is named only where the DNA matches it firmly. Clone size, where shown, is once, few, many, or a class for clones that have expanded.

>TRBJ1-2|TRBV5-6|TRBD1|.
TGTGCCAGCAGCTTGGAGGACAGGAACTATGGCTACACCTTC
CASSLEDRNYGYTF
>TRBJ1-3|TRBV20-1|TRBD1|.
TGCAGTGCCTTGAACAGGGGGACTATGGGCACCATATATTTT
CSALNRGTMGTIYF
>TRBJ2-7|TRBV7-9|TRBD1|few
TGTGCCAGCAGCTTAGAGCAGGGGACAGCATACGAGCAGTACTTC
CASSLEQGTAYEQYF
>TRBJ2-2|TRBV3-1|TRBD1|.
TGTGCCAGCAGCCACGGACAGGGGACGAACACCGGGGAGCTGTTTTTT
CASSHGQGTNTGELFF
>TRBJ2-1|TRBV10-3|.|many
TGTGCCATCAGTGAGTCAGGTGATGAGCAGTTCTTC
CAISESGDEQFF
>TRBJ2-1|TRBV7-9|TRBD1|few
TGTGCCAGCAGCCCTCGGACAGGTGATTACAATGAGCAGTTCTTC
CASSPRTGDYNEQFF
>TRBJ2-1|TRBV6-1|.|.
TGTGCCAGTAACAACCGGGCCGGGGATGGAAGCAATGAGCAGTTCTTC
CASNNRAGDGSNEQFF
>TRBJ1-1|TRBV7-2|.|.
TGTGCCAGCAGCCCACAAGTGGGACAACTGAACACTGAAGCTTTCTTT
CASSPQVGQLNTEAFF
>TRBJ2-1|TRBV10-1|.|.
TGCGCCAGCAGTGAGGGTTATGAGCAGTTCTTC
CASSEGYEQFF
>TRBJ1-1|TRBV29-1|.|few
TGCAGCGTCTCCCACAGTGGGCAGGGTAGCACTGAAGCTTTCTTT
CSVSHSGQGSTEAFF
>TRBJ2-1|TRBV7-3|.|few
TGTGCCAGCAGCTTAAGAGCGGGCAGAATAATAGACAATGAGCAGTTCTTC
CASSLRAGRIIDNEQFF
>TRBJ2-3|TRBV4-2|.|many
TGTGCCAGCAGCCCGCCTTACACAGATACGCAGTATTTT
CASSPPYTDTQYF
>TRBJ2-5|TRBV20-1|.|many
TGCAGTGCCCCCCCGGGACCCCACTCGCAAGAGACCCAGTACTTC
CSAPPGPHSQETQYF
>TRBJ2-7|TRBV10-3|TRBD1|few
TGTGCCATATTACCTATTGGACAGGGGGCTATGAACCTCTCCGAGCAGTACTTC
CAILPIGQGAMNLSEQYF
>TRBJ2-7|TRBV24-1|TRBD1|few
TGTGCCACCAGAGCCGGGACAGGTACCTCCTACGAGCAGTACTTC
CATRAGTGTSYEQYF
>TRBJ2-1|TRBV6-5|.|.
TGTGCCAGCATTAGGGGGGGGCAAGATAATGAGCAGTTCTTC
CASIRGGQDNEQFF
>TRBJ1-2|TRBV6-5|.|.
TGTGCCGGCAGTTTTGACAGTGTCCCTAACTATGGCTACACCTTC
CAGSFDSVPNYGYTF
>TRBJ2-5|TRBV7-7|.|few
TGTGCCAGCAGCCCTACCGGACGGTCCCAAGAGACCCAGTACTTC
CASSPTGRSQETQYF
>TRBJ2-7|TRBV6-1|TRBD1|few
TGTGCCAGCAGTGAGGGGACAGGGGGCTCCTACGAGCAGTACTTC
CASSEGTGGSYEQYF
>TRBJ2-4|TRBV7-2|TRBD2|.
TGTGCCAGCAGCTTAATGGGTCCCCTAGCGGGGGGAAACATTCAGTACTTC
CASSLMGPLAGGNIQYF
>TRBJ2-1|TRBV5-8|.|many
TGTGCCAGCAGCCCGGGATGGGGGCCTCAATCCAATGAGCAGTTCTTC
CASSPGWGPQSNEQFF
>TRBJ2-1|TRBV5-1|.|few
TGCGCCAGCAGCTCGGAGGGACAGAATTACAATGAGCAGTTCTTC
CASSSEGQNYNEQFF
>TRBJ2-5|TRBV10-3|TRBD2|many
TGTGCCGCATGGGGGGGCCAAGAGACCCAGTACTTC
CAAWGGQETQYF
>TRBJ2-1|TRBV5-6|.|.
TGTGCCAGCAGTACAATGAGCGATGAGCAGTTCTTC
CASSTMSDEQFF
>TRBJ2-1|TRBV4-3|.|.
TGCGCCAGCAGCCGAGATTTCTCATACAATGAGCAGTTCTTC
CASSRDFSYNEQFF
>TRBJ2-3|TRBV29-1|TRBD2|few
TGCAGCGTTGAATTCCCTAGCGGAGCGACAGATACGCAGTATTTT
CSVEFPSGATDTQYF
>TRBJ2-5|TRBV12-3/TRBV12-4|.|many
TGTGCCAGCAGTTTTGTGGACGCGGAGACCCAGTACTTC
CASSFVDAETQYF
>TRBJ2-3|TRBV10-3|TRBD2|few
TGTGCCATCAGGATGGGACTAGCGGGGGTCACAGATACGCAGTATTTT
CAIRMGLAGVTDTQYF
>TRBJ2-7|TRBV7-2|TRBD2|.
TGTGCCAGCAGCTTACTTTGGGTATCCGGGGGGGAGAACTACGAGCAGTACTTC
CASSLLWVSGGENYEQYF
>TRBJ2-7|TRBV20-1|.|many
TGCAGTGCTAGTGAACATTACACATCCTACGAGCAGTACTTC
CSASEHYTSYEQYF
>TRBJ1-4|TRBV9|.|few
TGTGCCAGCAGCGTAAATGGGGGCTCGACTAATGAAAAACTGTTTTTT
CASSVNGGSTNEKLFF
>TRBJ2-3|TRBV29-1|.|.
TGCAGCGTTGAAGATCGGAACGGGGAGGGGGCAGATACGCAGTATTTT
CSVEDRNGEGADTQYF
>TRBJ2-3|TRBV20-1|TRBD2|many
TGCAGTGCTAGAGATGGGAGCACGGGGGGGAGCGCAGATACGCAGTATTTT
CSARDGSTGGSADTQYF
>TRBJ2-1|TRBV20-1|.|many
TGCAGTGCTAGTGCGGTTACCCCAAATGAGCAGTTCTTC
CSASAVTPNEQFF
>TRBJ1-1|TRBV7-9|.|.
TGTGCCAGCAGCCCCTTAACGGCCAACACTGAAGCTTTCTTT
CASSPLTANTEAFF
>TRBJ2-5|TRBV20-1|TRBD2|many
TGCAGTGCGGGAGCGGGGCGGGAGACCCAGTACTTC
CSAGAGRETQYF
>TRBJ2-5|TRBV5-8|TRBD1|many
TGTGCCAGCAGCGGTGGACAGGGCGGTTCCGAGACCCAGTACTTC
CASSGGQGGSETQYF
>TRBJ2-2|TRBV12-3/TRBV12-4|TRBD1|.
TGTGCCAGCAGGGACAGGGGACAGGGGAGAACCGGGGAGCTGTTTTTT
CASRDRGQGRTGELFF
>TRBJ1-6|TRBV3-1|.|.
TGTGCCAGCAGCCCAGGACAGTTTAATTCACCCCTCCACTTT
CASSPGQFNSPLHF
>TRBJ2-2|TRBV5-1|TRBD2|once
TGCGCCAGCAGGGCCCTTCGGACTAGCGGGGAAACCGGGGAGCTGTTTTTT
CASRALRTSGETGELFF
>TRBJ2-2|TRBV5-1|.|few
TGCGCCAGCAGCTACGGGACGTCCGGGGAGCTGTTTTTT
CASSYGTSGELFF
>TRBJ2-7|TRBV12-3/TRBV12-4|.|many
TGTGCCAGCAGTTTGGGGGGGCCTCTTCACGAGCAGTACTTC
CASSLGGPLHEQYF
>TRBJ1-4|TRBV6-5|.|few
TGTGCCAGCAGTTACGTACGAGGGGGGGGCCATGAAAAACTGTTTTTT
CASSYVRGGGHEKLFF
>TRBJ1-5|TRBV12-3/TRBV12-4|.|few
TGTGCCAGCAGTGCAGGGACGGCTTGGAGCAATCAGCCCCAGCATTTT
CASSAGTAWSNQPQHF
>TRBJ2-1|TRBV7-4|TRBD2|few
TGTGCCAGCAGCTTAGGACTAGCGGACAATGAGCAGTTCTTC
CASSLGLADNEQFF
>TRBJ1-1|TRBV20-1|TRBD1|many
TGCAGTGCTAGAGATTTGAGGGGGCGGACCACTGAAGCTTTCTTT
CSARDLRGRTTEAFF
>TRBJ2-3|TRBV24-1|.|many
TGTGCCACCAGTGATCCGACCAAGGATACGCAGTATTTT
CATSDPTKDTQYF
>TRBJ2-3|TRBV7-2|.|.
TGTGCCAGCAGCTTAGCGAACCCGGGGGGCGGGTCAGATACGCAGTATTTT
CASSLANPGGGSDTQYF
>TRBJ2-3|TRBV20-1|.|many
TGCAGTGCTAGGGGGGTAACAGAGGATACGCAGTATTTT
CSARGVTEDTQYF
>TRBJ1-2|TRBV3-1|TRBD1|few
TGTGCCAGCCAGGACAGGAGTAACTATGGCTACACCTTC
CASQDRSNYGYTF